The source of this T cell receptor (beta chain) is a study of blood T cells in healthy people across ages. Together with a sample-barcoded 5' primer, a J-beta primer mix was included in a second PCR lasting roughly 6 to 12 cycles. Each cDNA molecule, via a template-switch adaptor with 12 random nucleotides, was tagged. TCRdb redid the calling of the 5' RACE reads with MiXCR, one entry per CDR3 protein. This table has over a million distinct CDR3 sequences, around two fifths appearing once. In its sample, this clonotype was seen a few times. A minimum of 6 million PBMCs was isolated per sample. At least 6 micrograms of total RNA were extracted per sample. The receptor's source is a woman aged 18-29 years in good health. Input material: blood.

CDR3 amino acids: CASSYHGGNYEQYF. The CDR3 nucleotides are TGTGCCAGCAGTTATCACGGCGGAAATTACGAGCAGTACTTC. This rearrangement joins TRBV6-2 or TRBV6-3 to TRBJ2-7; unclear D gene. The CDR3 runs to 14 residues. The V end was cut by 3 bases, the J end by 4 bases, with 13 bases between. Germline V gene data show CDR1 as MNHEY and CDR2 as SVGEGT.